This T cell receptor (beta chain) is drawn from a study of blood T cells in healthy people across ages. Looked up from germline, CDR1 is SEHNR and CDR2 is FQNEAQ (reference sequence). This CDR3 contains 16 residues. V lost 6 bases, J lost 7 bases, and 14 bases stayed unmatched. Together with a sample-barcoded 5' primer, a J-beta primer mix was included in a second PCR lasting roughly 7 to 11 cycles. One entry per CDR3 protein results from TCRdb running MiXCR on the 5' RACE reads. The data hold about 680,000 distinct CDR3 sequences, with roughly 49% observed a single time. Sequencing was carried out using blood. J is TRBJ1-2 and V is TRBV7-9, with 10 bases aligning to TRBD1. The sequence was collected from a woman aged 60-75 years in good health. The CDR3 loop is CASSPTPGQGPSGYTF. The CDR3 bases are TGTGCCAGCAGTCCCACCCCGGGACAGGGGCCAAGTGGCTACACCTTC.